Listed below are T cell receptor beta chains from one sample, sequenced in a study of T cells in Graves' hyperthyroidism and ophthalmopathy. TCRdb re-analysed the multiplex PCR reads in MiXCR, keeping a single row per CDR3 protein. The data show about 620,000 distinct CDR3 sequences, roughly 16% seen once. Sequences were obtained from blood. The receptors here all came from a woman in her thirties with Graves' hyperthyroidism. Both conserved end residues are part of each CDR3. A D gene is named only where the DNA matches it firmly. Not every row has a clone size; where given, it reads once, few, many or a size class.

TRBD2	16	TRBV6-2/TRBV6-3	TRBJ2-1	many	CASSEGGLAGVNEQFF	TGTGCCAGCAGTGAAGGGGGACTAGCGGGAGTTAATGAGCAGTTCTTC
TRBD1	15	TRBV7-2	TRBJ1-5	-	CASSLGQGMSQPQHF	TGTGCCAGCAGCCTGGGACAGGGAATGAGTCAGCCCCAGCATTTT
-	13	TRBV19	TRBJ2-5	many	CASKSLSQETQYF	TGTGCCAGTAAAAGTCTCAGTCAAGAGACCCAGTACTTC
-	13	TRBV7-6	TRBJ2-1	few	CASSLLQGNEQFF	TGTGCCAGCAGCTTATTGCAGGGGAATGAGCAGTTCTTC
-	11	TRBV28	TRBJ2-7	many	CASRTGREQYF	TGTGCCAGCAGGACAGGCCGCGAGCAGTACTTC
-	15	TRBV2	TRBJ1-3	-	CASSESGGTGNTIYF	TGTGCCAGCAGTGAATCTGGGGGGACTGGAAACACCATATATTTT
TRBD1	15	TRBV28	TRBJ1-4	many	CASRVQGQANEKLFF	TGTGCCAGTAGGGTACAGGGGCAAGCTAATGAAAAACTGTTTTTT
-	16	TRBV28	TRBJ1-5	few	CASSLPGAGGNQPQHF	TGTGCCAGCAGTTTACCGGGGGCTGGTGGCAATCAGCCCCAGCATTTT
TRBD2	16	TRBV19	TRBJ2-7	-	CASSLLAGGFRDEQYF	TGTGCCAGTAGCCTCCTAGCGGGAGGGTTCCGGGACGAGCAGTACTTC
-	14	TRBV2	TRBJ2-5	many	CASSEDTGRETQYF	TGTGCCAGCAGTGAAGATACAGGGAGGGAGACCCAGTACTTC
TRBD2	14	TRBV2	TRBJ2-1	many	CASESGLGYNEQFF	TGTGCCAGCGAGTCCGGACTAGGCTACAATGAGCAGTTCTTC
-	17	TRBV5-1	TRBJ1-1	-	CASSFRTGASRNTEAFF	TGCGCCAGCAGCTTTCGTACTGGGGCGTCGAGGAACACTGAAGCTTTCTTT
-	14	TRBV5-6	TRBJ2-4	-	CASRLWGARENQYF	TGTGCCAGCAGGTTGTGGGGGGCACGGGAGAATCAGTACTTC
-	14	TRBV28	TRBJ1-2	-	CASSSKGLSSGYTF	TGTGCCAGCAGTTCTAAGGGTCTATCGTCGGGCTACACCTTC
TRBD1	16	TRBV9	TRBJ1-2	few	CASSALEQGANYGYTF	TGTGCCAGCAGCGCTTTAGAACAGGGGGCGAACTATGGCTACACCTTC
-	13	TRBV27	TRBJ2-7	-	CASSGGSDYEQYF	TGTGCCAGCAGTGGCGGGTCCGATTACGAGCAGTACTTC
-	15	TRBV7-2	TRBJ2-7	few	CASSQLGTNSYEQYF	TGTGCCAGCAGCCAACTCGGGACCAACTCCTACGAGCAGTACTTC
TRBD1	15	TRBV20-1	TRBJ1-3	-	CSAGGQGAIGNTIYF	TGCAGTGCGGGTGGACAGGGGGCGATTGGAAACACCATATATTTT
-	12	TRBV27	TRBJ2-2	many	CASREGAGELFF	TGTGCCAGCAGGGAGGGGGCCGGGGAGCTGTTTTTT
-	14	TRBV18	TRBJ2-1	few	CASSPVMEDNEQFF	TGTGCCAGCTCACCCGTAATGGAGGACAATGAGCAGTTCTTC
-	14	TRBV12-3/TRBV12-4	TRBJ2-3	many	CASSFSGSTDTQYF	TGTGCCAGCAGTTTTAGTGGCAGCACAGATACGCAGTATTTT
-	17	TRBV3-1	TRBJ2-7	many	CASSQASHRADSYEQYF	TGTGCCAGCAGCCAAGCTTCACACCGGGCAGACTCCTACGAGCAGTACTTC
-	14	TRBV6-6	TRBJ1-2	few	CASSYSDSLYGYTF	TGTGCCAGCAGTTATTCGGACAGTCTCTATGGCTACACCTTC